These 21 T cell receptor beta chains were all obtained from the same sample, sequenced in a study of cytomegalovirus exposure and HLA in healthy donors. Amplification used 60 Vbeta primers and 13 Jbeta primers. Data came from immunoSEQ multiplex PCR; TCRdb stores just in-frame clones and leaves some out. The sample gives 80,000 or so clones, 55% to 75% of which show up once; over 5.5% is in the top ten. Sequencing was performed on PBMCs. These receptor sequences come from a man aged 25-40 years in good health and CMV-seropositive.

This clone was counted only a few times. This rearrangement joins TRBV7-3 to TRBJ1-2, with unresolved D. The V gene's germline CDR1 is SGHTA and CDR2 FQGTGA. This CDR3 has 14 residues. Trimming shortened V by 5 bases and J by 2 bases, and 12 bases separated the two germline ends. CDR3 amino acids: CASSPGPENYGYTF. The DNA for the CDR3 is TGTGCCAGCAGCCCCGGCCCGGAGAACTATGGCTACACCTTC.

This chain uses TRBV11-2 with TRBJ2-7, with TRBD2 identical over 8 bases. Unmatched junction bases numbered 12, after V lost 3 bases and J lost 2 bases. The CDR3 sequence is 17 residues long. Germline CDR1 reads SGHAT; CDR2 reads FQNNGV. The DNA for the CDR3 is TGTGCCAGCAGCTTTGGGGGGGTCGGGAGGGATACCTACGAGCAGTACTTC. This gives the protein CASSFGGVGRDTYEQYF.

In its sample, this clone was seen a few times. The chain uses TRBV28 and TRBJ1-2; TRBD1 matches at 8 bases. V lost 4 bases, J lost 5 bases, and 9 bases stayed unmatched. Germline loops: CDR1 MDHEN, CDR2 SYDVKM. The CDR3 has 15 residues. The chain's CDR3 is CASSSSNRGGYGYTF. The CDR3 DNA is TGTGCCAGCAGTTCCTCGAACAGGGGGGGGTATGGCTACACCTTC.

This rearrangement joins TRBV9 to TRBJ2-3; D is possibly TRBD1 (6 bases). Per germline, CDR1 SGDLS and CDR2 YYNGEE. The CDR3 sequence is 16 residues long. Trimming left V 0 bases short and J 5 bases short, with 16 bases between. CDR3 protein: CASSVGGHNTGDTQYF. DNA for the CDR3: TGTGCCAGCAGCGTAGGGGGACACAACACCGGAGATACGCAGTATTTT.

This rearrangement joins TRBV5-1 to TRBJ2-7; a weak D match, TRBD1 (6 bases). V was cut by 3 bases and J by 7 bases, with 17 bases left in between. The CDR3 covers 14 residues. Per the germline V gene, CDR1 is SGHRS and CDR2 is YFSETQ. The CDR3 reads CASSSLTDSFEQYF. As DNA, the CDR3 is TGCGCCAGCAGCTCCCTGACGGACAGCTTTGAGCAGTACTTC.

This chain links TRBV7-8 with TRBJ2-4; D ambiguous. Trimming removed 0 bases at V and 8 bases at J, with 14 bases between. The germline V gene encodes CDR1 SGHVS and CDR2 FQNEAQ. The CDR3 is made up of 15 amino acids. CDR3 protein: CASSLAQAALDIQYF. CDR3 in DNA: TGTGCCAGCAGCTTAGCGCAGGCTGCGTTGGACATTCAGTACTTC.

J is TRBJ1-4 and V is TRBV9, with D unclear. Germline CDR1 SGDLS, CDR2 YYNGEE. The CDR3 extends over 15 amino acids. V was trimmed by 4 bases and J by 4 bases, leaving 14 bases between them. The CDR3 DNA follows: TGTGCCAGCAGCCCAGGTCGGCGTGGTAATGAAAAACTGTTTTTT. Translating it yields CASSPGRRGNEKLFF.

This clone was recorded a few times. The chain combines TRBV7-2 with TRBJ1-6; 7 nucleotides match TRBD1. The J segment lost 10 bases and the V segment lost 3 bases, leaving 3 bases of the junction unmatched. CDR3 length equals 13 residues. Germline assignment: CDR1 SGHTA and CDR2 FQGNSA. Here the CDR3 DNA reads TGTGCCAGCAGCTTTGACAGGGACTCACCCCTCCACTTT. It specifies CASSFDRDSPLHF.

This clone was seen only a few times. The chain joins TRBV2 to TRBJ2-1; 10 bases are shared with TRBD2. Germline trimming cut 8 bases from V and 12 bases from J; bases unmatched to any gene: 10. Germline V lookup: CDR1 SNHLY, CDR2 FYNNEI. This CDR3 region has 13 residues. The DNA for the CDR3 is TGTGCCAGCCTAGGACTAGCGGAAGTTGCGCAGTTCTTC. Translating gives CASLGLAEVAQFF.

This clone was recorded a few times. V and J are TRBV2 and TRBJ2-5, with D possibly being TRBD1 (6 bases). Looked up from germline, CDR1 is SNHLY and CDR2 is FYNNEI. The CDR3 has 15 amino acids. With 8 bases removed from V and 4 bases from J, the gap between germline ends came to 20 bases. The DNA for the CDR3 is TGTGCCAGCCAACTCAGGGGCGTGGGCGGAGAGACCCAGTACTTC. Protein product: CASQLRGVGGETQYF.

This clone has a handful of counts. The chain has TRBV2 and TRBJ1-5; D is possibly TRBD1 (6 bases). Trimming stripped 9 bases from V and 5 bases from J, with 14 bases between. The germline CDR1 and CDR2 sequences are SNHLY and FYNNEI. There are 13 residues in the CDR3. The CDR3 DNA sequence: TGTGCCAGTTCACAGGGTGGGGATCAGCCCCAGCATTTT. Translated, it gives CASSQGGDQPQHF.

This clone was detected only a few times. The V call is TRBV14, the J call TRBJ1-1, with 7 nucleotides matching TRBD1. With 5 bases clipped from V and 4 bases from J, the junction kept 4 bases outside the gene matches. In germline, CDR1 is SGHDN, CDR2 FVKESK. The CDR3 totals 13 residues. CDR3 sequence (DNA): TGTGCCAGCAGCGTACAGGGGCCCACTGAAGCTTTCTTT. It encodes CASSVQGPTEAFF.

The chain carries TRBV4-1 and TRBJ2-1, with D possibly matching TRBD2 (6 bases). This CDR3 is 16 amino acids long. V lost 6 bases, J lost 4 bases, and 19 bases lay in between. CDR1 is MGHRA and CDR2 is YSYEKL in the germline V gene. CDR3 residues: CASSRWERTTYNEQFF. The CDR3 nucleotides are TGCGCCAGCAGTCGTTGGGAGAGGACTACATACAATGAGCAGTTCTTC.

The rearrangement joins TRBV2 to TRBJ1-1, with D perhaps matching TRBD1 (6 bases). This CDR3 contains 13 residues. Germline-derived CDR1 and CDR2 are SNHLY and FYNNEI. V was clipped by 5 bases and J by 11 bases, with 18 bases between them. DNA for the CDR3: TGTGCCAGCAGTCCCGGGACAAAACTAGCGGCTTTCTTT. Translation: CASSPGTKLAAFF.

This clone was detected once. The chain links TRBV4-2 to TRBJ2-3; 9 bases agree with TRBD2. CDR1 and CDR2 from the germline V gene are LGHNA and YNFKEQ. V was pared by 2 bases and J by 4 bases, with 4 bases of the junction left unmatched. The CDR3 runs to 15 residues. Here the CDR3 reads CASSQPSGRPDTQYF. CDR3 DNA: TGTGCCAGCAGCCAACCAAGCGGGAGGCCAGATACGCAGTATTTT.

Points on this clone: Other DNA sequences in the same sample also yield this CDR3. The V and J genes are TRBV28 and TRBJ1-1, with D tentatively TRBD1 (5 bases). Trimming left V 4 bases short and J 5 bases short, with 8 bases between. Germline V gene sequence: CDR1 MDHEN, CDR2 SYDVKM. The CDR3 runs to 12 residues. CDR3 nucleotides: TGTGCCAGCAGTTCAGGGTCTACTGAAGCTTTCTTT. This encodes CASSSGSTEAFF.

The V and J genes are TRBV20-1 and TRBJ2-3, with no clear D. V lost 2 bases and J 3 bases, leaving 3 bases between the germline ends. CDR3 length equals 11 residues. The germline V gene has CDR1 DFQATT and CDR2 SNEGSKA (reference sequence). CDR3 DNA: TGCAGTGCTAGACCAACAGATACGCAGTATTTT. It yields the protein CSARPTDTQYF.

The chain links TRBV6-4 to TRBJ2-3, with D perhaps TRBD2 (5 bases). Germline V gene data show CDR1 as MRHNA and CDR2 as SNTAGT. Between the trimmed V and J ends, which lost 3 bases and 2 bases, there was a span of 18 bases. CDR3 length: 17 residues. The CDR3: CASSESVGSPNTDTQYF. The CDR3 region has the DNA TGTGCCAGCAGTGAATCGGTGGGGAGTCCCAACACAGATACGCAGTATTTT.

CDR3 coding DNA: TGCAGCGTGGGGACTAGCGGGGGTCCCTACGAGCAGTACTTC. Translating it yields CSVGTSGGPYEQYF. The chain couples TRBV29-1 to TRBJ2-7; 14 positions agree with TRBD2. The V gene's germline CDR1 is SQVTM and CDR2 ANQGSEA. V lost 6 bases and J lost 2; bases outside the gene matches: 3. The CDR3 runs 14 residues.

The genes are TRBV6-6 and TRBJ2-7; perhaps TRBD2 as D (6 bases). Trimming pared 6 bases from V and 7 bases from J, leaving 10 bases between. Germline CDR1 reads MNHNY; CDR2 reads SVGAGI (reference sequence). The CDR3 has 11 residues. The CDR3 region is CASRRDLEQYF. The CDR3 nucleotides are TGTGCCAGCAGACGGGACTTAGAGCAGTACTTC.

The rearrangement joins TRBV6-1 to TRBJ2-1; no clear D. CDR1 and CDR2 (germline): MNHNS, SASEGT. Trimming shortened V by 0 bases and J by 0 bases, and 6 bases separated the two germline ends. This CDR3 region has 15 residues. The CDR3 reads CASSEATGSYNEQFF. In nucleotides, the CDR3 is TGTGCCAGCAGTGAAGCTACCGGCTCCTACAATGAGCAGTTCTTC.